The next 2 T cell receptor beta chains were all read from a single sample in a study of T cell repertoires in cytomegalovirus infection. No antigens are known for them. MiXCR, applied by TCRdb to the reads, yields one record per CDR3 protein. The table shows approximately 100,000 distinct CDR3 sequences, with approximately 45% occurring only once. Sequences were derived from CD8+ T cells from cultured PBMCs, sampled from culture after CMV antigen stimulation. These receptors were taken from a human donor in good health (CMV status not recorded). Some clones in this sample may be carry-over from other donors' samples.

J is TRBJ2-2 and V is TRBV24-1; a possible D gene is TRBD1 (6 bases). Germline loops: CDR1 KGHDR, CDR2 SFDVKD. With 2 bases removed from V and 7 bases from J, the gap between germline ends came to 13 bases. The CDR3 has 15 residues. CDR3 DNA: TGTGCCACCAGTGATTCAGGGGTCGGAAACGGGGAGCTGTTTTTT. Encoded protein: CATSDSGVGNGELFF.

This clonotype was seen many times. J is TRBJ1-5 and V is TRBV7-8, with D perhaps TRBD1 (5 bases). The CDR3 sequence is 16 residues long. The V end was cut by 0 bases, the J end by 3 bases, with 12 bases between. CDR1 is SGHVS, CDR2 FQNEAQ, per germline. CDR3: CASSLAGRVLNQPQHF. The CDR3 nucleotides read TGTGCCAGCAGCTTAGCGGGCAGGGTTCTCAATCAGCCCCAGCATTTT.